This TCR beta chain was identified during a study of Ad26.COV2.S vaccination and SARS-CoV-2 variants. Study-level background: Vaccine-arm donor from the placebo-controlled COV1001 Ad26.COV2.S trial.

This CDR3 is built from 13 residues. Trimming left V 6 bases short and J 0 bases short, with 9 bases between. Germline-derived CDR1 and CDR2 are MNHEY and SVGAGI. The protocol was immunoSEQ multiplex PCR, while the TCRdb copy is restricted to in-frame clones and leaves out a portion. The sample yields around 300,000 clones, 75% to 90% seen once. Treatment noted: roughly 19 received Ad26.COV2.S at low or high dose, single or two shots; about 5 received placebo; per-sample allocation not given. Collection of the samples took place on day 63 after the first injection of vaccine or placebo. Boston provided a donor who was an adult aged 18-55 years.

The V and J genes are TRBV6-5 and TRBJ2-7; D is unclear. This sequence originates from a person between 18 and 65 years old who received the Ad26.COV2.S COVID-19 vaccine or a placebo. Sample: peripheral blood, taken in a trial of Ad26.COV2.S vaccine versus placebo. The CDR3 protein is CASRDIASYEQYF. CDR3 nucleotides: TGTGCCAGCAGAGATATAGCCTCCTACGAGCAGTACTTC.